The T cell receptor beta chain described here comes from a study of CD8 T cells in Susac syndrome. RNA in amounts of about 0.5 to 1 ug was reverse transcribed with random hexamers. An immunoSEQ multiplex PCR generated amplified TCR beta CDR3 products spanning 54 Vbeta and 13 Jbeta. TCRdb re-derived calls from the immunoSEQ multiplex PCR reads in MiXCR, one entry per CDR3 protein. Here the sample spans 150,000 to 200,000 distinct CDR3 sequences, around 93% being singletons. CD8+ and CD4+ blood T cells underwent TCR beta sequencing. Controls were age- and sex-matched healthy donors. TEMRA cells were FACS-enriched, while CD8+ and CD4+ T cells were negatively isolated. CDR3 length: 15 residues. Germline CDR1 and CDR2: MNHEY and SMNVEV (reference sequence). Trimming took off 2 bases at V and 0 bases at J, with 11 bases between the two ends.

The gene calls are TRBV27 and TRBJ2-7; D is unclear. Sequenced material: CD4+ T cells from PBMCs. This clonotype originated in a human donor in good health. As DNA, the CDR3 is TGTGCCAGCAGTTTAAGGACGCCGAGCTCCTACGAGCAGTACTTC. This sequence encodes CASSLRTPSSYEQYF.